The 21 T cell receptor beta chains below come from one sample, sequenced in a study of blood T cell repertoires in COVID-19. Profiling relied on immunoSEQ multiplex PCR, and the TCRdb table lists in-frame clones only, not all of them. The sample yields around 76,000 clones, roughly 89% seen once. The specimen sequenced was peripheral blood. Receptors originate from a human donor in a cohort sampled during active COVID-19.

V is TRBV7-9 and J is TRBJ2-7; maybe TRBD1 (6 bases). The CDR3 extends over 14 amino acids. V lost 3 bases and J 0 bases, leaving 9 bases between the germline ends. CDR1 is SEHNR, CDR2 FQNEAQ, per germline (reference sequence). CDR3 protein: CASSFQGSSYEQYF. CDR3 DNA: TGTGCCAGCAGCTTCCAGGGGAGCTCCTACGAGCAGTACTTC.

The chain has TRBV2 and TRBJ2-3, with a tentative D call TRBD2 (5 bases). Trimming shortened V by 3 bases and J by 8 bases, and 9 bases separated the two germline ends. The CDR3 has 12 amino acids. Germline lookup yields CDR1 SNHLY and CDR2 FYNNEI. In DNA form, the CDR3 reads TGTGCCAGCAGTGACCGGACTTTTACGCAGTATTTT. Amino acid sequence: CASSDRTFTQYF. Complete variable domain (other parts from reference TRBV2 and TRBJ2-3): EPEVTQTPSHQVTQMGQEVILRCVPISNHLYFYWYRQILGQKVEFLVSFYNNEISEKSEIFDDQFSVERPDGSNFTLKIRSTKLEDSAMYFCASSDRTFTQYFGPGTRLTVL.

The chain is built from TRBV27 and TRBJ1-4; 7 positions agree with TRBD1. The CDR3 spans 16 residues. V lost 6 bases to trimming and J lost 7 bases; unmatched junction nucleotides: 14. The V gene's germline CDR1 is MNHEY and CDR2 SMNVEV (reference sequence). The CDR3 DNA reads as TGTGCCAGCAGCCAATTATCCGCAGGGGGAGCTGAAAAACTGTTTTTT. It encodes CASSQLSAGGAEKLFF. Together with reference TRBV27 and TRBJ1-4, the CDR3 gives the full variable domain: EAQVTQNPRYLITVTGKKLTVTCSQNMNHEYMSWYRQDPGLGLRQIYYSMNVEVTDKGDVPEGYKVSRKEKRNFPLILESPSPNQTSLYFCASSQLSAGGAEKLFFGSGTQLSVL.

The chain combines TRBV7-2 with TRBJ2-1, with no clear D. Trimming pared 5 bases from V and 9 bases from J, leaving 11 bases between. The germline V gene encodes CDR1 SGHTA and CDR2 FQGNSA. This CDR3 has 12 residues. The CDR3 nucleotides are TGTGCCAGCAGCGCCCGTGAGTCTGAGCAGTTCTTC. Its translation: CASSARESEQFF.

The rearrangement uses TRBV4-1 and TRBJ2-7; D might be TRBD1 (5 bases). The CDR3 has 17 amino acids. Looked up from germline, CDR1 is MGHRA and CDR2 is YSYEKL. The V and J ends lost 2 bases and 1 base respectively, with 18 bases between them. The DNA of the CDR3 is TGCGCCAGCAGCCAATTCCCCCCCCCGGACACTTCCTACGAGCAGTACTTC. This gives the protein CASSQFPPPDTSYEQYF.

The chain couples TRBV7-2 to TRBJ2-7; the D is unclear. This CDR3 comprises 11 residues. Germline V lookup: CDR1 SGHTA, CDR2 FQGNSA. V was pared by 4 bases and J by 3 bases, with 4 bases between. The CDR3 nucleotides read TGTGCCAGCAGCTCATTCTACGAGCAGTACTTC. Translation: CASSSFYEQYF.

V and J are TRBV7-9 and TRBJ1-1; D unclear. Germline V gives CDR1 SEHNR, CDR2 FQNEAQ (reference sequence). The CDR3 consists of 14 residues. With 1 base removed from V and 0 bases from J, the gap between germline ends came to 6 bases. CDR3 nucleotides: TGTGCCAGCAGCTTAGGGCAGGTGAACACTGAAGCTTTCTTT. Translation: CASSLGQVNTEAFF.

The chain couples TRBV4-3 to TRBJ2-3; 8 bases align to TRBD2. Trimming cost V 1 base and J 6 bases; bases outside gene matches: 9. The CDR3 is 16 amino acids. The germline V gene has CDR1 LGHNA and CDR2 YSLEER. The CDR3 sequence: CASSQGVLSGTDTQYF. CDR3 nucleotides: TGCGCCAGCAGCCAAGGGGTCCTTAGCGGGACCGATACGCAGTATTTT.

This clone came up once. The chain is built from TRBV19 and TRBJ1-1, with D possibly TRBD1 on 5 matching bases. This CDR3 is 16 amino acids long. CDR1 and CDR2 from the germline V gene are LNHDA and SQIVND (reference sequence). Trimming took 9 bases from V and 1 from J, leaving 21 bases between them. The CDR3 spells CASARSGRQRNTEAFF. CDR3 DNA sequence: TGTGCCAGCGCCCGATCTGGAAGACAGAGGAACACTGAAGCTTTCTTT.

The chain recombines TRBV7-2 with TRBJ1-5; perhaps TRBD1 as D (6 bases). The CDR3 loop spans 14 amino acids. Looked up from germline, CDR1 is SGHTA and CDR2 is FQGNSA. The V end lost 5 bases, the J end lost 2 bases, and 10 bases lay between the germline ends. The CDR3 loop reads CASSPQGGNQPQHF. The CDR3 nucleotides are TGTGCCAGCAGCCCACAGGGTGGCAATCAGCCCCAGCATTTT.

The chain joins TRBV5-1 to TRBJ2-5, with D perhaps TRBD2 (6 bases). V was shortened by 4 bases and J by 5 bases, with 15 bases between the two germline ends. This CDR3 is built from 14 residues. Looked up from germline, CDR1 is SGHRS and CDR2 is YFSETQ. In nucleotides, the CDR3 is TGCGCCAGCAGCGGGGGGAGGCTCGGGGAGACCCAGTACTTC. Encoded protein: CASSGGRLGETQYF.

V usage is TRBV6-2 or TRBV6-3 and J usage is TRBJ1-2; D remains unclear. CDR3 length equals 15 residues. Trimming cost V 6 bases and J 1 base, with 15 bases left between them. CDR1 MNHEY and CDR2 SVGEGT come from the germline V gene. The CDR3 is CASSRLGPFNYGYTF. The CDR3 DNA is TGTGCCAGCAGCCGGCTTGGGCCATTTAACTATGGCTACACCTTC.

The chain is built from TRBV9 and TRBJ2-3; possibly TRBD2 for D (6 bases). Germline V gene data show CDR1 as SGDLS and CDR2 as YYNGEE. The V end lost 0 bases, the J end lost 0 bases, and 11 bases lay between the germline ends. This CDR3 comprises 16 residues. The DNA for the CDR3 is TGTGCCAGCAGCGTAGGGCTAGCGTATAGCACAGATACGCAGTATTTT. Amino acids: CASSVGLAYSTDTQYF. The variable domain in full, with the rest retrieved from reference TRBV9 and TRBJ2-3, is DSGVTQTPKHLITATGQRVTLRCSPRSGDLSVYWYQQSLDQGLQFLIQYYNGEERAKGNILERFSAQQFPDLHSELNLSSLELGDSALYFCASSVGLAYSTDTQYFGPGTRLTVL.

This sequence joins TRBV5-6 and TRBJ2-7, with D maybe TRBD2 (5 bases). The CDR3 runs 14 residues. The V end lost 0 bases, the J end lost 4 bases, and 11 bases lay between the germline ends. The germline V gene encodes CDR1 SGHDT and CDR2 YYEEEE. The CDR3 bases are TGTGCCAGCAGCTTGGTCGAGGGAGCATACGAGCAGTACTTC. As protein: CASSLVEGAYEQYF.

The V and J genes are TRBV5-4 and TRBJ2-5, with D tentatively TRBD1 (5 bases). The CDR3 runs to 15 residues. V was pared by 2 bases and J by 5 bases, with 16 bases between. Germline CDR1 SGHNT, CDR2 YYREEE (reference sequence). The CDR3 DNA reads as TGTGCCAGCAGCTTTGGCCCAGGGTTACAGGAGACCCAGTACTTC. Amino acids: CASSFGPGLQETQYF.

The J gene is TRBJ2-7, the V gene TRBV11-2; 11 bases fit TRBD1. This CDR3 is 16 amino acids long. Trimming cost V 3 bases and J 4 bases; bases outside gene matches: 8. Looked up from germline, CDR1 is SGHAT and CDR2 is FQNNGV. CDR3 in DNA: TGTGCCAGCAGCTTCGTCCGGACAGGGGGCTGGTACGAGCAGTACTTC. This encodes CASSFVRTGGWYEQYF.

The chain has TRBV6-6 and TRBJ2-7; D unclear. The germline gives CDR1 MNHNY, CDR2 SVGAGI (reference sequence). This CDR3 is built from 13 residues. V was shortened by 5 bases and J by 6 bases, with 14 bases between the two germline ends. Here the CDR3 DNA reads TGTGCCAGCAGTCAACACCAGGCAGGCGAGCAGTACTTC. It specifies CASSQHQAGEQYF.

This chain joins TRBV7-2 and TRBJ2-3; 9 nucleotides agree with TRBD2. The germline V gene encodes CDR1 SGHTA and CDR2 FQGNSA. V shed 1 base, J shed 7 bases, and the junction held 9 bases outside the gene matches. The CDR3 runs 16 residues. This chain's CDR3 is CASSLVSGGSPYTQYF. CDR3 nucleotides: TGTGCCAGCAGCTTAGTGAGCGGGGGGAGCCCATATACGCAGTATTTT.

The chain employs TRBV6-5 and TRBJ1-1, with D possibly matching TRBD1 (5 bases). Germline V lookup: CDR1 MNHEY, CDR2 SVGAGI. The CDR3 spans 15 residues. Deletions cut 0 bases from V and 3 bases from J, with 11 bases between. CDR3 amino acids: CASSYSVRGDTEAFF. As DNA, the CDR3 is TGTGCCAGCAGTTACTCGGTGCGGGGGGACACTGAAGCTTTCTTT.

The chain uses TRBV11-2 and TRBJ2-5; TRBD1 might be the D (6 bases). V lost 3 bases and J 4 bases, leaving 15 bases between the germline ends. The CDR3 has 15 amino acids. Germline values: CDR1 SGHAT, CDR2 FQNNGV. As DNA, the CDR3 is TGTGCCAGCAGCTTCAACAGGGCCCCCCGAGAGACCCAGTACTTC. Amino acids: CASSFNRAPRETQYF. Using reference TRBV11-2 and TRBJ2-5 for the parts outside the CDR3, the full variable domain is EAGVAQSPRYKIIEKRQSVAFWCNPISGHATLYWYQQILGQGPKLLIQFQNNGVVDDSQLPKDRFSAERLKGVDSTLKIQPAKLEDSAVYLCASSFNRAPRETQYFGPGTRLLVL.

The CDR3 reads CASSLGAGSYNEQFF. The CDR3 DNA follows: TGTGCCAGCAGCTTAGGAGCGGGCTCCTACAATGAGCAGTTCTTC. J is TRBJ2-1 and V is TRBV7-2; perhaps TRBD2 as D (6 bases). Germline V lookup: CDR1 SGHTA, CDR2 FQGNSA. There are 15 residues in the CDR3. Deletions cut 1 base from V and 0 bases from J, with 7 bases between.